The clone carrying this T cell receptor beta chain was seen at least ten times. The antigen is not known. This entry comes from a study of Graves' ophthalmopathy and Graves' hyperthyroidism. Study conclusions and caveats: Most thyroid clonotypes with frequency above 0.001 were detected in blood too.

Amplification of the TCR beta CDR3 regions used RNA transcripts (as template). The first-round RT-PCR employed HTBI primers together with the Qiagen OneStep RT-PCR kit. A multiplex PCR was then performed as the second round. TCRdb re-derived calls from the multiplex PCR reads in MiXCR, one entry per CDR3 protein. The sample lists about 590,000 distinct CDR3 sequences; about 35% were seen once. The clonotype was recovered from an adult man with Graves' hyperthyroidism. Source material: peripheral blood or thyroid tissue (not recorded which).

In DNA, the CDR3 is TGCAGCGTTGAAGGTTCGGGCGGGGGACAGAGGCTTTATGGCTACACCTTC. Translating gives CSVEGSGGGQRLYGYTF. The V gene is TRBV29-1, the J gene TRBJ1-2, with 7 bases that match TRBD1. V shed 1 base and J 5 bases; nucleotides not matched to a gene: 16. Per germline, CDR1 SQVTM and CDR2 ANQGSEA. The CDR3 is made up of 17 amino acids.